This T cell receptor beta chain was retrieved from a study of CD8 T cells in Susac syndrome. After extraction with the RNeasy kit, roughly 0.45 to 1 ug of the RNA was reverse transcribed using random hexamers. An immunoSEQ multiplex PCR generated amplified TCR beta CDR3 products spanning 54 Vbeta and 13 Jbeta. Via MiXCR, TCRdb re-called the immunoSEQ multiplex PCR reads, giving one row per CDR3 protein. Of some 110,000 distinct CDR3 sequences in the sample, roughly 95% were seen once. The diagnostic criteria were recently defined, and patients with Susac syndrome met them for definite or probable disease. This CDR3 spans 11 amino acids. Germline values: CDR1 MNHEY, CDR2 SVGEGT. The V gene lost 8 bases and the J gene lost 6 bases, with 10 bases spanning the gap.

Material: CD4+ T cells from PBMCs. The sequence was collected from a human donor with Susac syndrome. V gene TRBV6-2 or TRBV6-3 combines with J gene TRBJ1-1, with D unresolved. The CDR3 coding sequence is TGTGCCAGCGGGAATGGCGCTGAAGCTTTCTTT. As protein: CASGNGAEAFF.